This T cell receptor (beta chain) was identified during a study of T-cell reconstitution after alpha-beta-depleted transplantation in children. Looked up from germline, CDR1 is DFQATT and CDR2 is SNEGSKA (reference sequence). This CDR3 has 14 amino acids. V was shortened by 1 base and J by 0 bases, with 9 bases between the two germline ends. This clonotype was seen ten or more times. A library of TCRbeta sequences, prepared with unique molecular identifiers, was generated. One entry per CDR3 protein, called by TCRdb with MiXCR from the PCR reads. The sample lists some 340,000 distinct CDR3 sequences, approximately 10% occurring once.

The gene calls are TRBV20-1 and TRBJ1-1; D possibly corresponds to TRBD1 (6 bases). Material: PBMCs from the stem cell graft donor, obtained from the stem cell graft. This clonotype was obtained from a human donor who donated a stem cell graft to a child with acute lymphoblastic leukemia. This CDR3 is CSARGGAVNTEAFF. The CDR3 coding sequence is TGCAGTGCTAGAGGGGGGGCGGTGAACACTGAAGCTTTCTTT.